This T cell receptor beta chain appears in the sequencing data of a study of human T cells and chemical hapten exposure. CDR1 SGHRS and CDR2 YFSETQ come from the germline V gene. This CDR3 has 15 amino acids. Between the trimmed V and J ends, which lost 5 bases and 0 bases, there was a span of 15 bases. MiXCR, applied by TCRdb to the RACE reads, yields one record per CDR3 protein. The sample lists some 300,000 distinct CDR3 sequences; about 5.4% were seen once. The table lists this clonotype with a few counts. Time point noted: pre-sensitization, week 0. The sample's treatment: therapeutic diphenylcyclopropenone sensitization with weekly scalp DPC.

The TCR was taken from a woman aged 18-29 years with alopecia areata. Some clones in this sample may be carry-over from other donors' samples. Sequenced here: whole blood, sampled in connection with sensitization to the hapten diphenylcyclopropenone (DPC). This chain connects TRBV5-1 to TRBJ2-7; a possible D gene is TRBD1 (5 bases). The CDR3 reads CASSMGQGSSYEQYF. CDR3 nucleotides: TGCGCCAGCAGTATGGGGCAGGGCAGCTCCTACGAGCAGTACTTC. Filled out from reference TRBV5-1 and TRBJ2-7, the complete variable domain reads KAGVTQTPRYLIKTRGQQVTLSCSPISGHRSVSWYQQTPGQGLQFLFEYFSETQRNKGNFPGRFSGRQFSNSRSEMNVSTLELGDSALYLCASSMGQGSSYEQYFGPGTRLTVT.